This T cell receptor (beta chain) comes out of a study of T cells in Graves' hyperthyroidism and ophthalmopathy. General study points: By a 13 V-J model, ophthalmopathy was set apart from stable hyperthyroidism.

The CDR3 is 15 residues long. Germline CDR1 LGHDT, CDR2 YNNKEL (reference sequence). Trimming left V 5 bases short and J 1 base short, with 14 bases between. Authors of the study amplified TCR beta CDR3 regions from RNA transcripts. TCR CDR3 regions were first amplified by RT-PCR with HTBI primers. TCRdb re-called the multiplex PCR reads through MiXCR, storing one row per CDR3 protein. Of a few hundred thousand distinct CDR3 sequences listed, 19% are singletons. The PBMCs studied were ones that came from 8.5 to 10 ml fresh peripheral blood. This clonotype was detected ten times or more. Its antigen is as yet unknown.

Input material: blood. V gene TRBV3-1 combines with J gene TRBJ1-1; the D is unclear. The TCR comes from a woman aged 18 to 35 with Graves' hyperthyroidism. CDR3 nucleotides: TGTGCCAGCAGCGAATCTAGCGTCCCGAACACTGAAGCTTTCTTT. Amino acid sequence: CASSESSVPNTEAFF.